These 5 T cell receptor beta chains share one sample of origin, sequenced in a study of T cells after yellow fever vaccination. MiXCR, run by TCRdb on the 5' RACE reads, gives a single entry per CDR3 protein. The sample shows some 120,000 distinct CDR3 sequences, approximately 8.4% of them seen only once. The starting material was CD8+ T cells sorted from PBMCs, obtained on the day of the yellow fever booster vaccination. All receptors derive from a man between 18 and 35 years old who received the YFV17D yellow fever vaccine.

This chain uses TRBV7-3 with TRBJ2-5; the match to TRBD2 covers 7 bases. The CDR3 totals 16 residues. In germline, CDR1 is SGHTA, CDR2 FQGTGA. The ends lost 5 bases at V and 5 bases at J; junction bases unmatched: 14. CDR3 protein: CASSPDGGRARETQYF. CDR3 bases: TGTGCCAGCAGCCCCGACGGGGGGAGGGCTCGGGAGACCCAGTACTTC.

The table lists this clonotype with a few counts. CDR3 bases: TGTGCCAGCAGCCAAAGCGGGGGGTTCTACAATGAGCAGTTCTTC. The encoded protein is CASSQSGGFYNEQFF. The chain has TRBV7-8 and TRBJ2-1; 9 bases line up with TRBD2. This CDR3 has 15 amino acids. Germline CDR1 reads SGHVS; CDR2 reads FQNEAQ. V gave up 5 bases and J gave up 3 bases; unmatched junction bases: 5. Complete variable domain (other parts from reference TRBV7-8 and TRBJ2-1): GAGVSQSPRYKVAKRGQDVALRCDPISGHVSLFWYQQALGQGPEFLTYFQNEAQLDKSGLPSDRFFAERPEGSVSTLKIQRTQQEDSAVYLCASSQSGGFYNEQFFGPGTRLTVL.

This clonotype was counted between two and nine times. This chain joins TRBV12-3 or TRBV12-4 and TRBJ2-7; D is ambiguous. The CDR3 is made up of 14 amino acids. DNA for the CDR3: TGTGCGAAGCAGTTTGTATGGGTTAACTACGAGCAGTACGTC. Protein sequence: CAKQFVWVNYEQYV.

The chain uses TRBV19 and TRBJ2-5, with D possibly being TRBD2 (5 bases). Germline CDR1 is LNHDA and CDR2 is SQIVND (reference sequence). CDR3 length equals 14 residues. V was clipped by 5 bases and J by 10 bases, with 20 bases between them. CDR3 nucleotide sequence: TGTGCCAGTAGTGTCGGATTGGGCCCCGAGGGCCAGTACTTC. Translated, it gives CASSVGLGPEGQYF.

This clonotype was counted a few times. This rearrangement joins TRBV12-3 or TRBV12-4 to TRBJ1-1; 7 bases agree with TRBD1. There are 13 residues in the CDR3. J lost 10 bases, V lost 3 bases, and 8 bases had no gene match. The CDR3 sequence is CASSLTGSGVAFF. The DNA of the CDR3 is TGTGCCAGCAGTTTGACAGGGTCTGGGGTAGCTTTCTTT.